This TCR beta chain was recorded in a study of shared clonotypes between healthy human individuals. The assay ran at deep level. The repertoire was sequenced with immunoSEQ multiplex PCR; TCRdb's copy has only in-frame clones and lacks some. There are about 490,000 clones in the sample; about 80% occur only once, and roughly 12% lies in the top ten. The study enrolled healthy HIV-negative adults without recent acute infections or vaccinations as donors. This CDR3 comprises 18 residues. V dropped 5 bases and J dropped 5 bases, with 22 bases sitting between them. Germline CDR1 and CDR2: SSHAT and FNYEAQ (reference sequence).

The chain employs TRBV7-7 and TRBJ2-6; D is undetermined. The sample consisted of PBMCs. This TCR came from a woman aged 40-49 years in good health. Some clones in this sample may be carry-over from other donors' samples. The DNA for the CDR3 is TGTGCCAGCAGCGGGATCAGAGTGCCACAAAGTCGGGCCAACGTCCTGACTTTC. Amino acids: CASSGIRVPQSRANVLTF.